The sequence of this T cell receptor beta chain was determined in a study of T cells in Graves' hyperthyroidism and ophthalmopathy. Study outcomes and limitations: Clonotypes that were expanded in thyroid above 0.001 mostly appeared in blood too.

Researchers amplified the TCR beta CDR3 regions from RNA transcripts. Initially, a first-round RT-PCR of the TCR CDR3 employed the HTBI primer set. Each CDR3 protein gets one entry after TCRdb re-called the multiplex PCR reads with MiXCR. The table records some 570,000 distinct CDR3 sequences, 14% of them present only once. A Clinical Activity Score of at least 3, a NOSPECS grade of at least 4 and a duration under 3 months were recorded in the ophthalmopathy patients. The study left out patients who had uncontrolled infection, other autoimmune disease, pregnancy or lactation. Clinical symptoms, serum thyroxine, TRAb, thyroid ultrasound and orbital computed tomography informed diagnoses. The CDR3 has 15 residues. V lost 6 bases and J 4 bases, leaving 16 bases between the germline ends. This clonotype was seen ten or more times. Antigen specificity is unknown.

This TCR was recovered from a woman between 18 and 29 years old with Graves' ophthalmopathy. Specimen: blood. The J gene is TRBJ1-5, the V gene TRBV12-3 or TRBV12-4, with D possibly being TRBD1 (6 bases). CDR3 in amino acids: CASRPGVVDNQPQHF. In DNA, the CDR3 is TGTGCCAGCAGGCCAGGGGTTGTGGATAATCAGCCCCAGCATTTT.